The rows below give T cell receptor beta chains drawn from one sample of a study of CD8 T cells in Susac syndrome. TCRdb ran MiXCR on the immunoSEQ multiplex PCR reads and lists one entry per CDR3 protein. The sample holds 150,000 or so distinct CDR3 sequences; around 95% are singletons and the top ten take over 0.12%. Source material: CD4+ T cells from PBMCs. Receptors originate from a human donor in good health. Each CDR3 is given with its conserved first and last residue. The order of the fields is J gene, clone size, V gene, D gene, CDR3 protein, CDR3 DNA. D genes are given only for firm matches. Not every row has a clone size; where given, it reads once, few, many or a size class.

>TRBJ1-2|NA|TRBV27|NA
CASSLVGSDDYGYTF
TGTGCCAGCAGCTTAGTAGGGTCGGACGATTATGGCTACACCTTC
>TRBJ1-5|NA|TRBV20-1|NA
CSALTAYNQPQHF
TGCAGTGCTTTGACAGCTTACAATCAGCCCCAGCATTTT
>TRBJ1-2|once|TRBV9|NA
CASSDREGYTF
TGTGCCAGCAGCGACAGGGAGGGCTACACCTTC
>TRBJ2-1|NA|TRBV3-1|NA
CASSQGRNEQFF
TGTGCCAGCAGCCAGGGACGGAATGAGCAGTTCTTC
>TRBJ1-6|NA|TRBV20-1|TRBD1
CSASEGTGNSPLHF
TGCAGTGCTAGCGAGGGGACAGGGAATTCACCCCTCCACTTT
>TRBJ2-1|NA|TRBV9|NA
CASSVGGQVIEQFF
TGTGCCAGCAGCGTAGGAGGGCAAGTAATTGAGCAGTTCTTC
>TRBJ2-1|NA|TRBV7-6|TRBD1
CASSFAQGAYNEQFF
TGTGCCAGCAGCTTCGCACAGGGGGCGTACAATGAGCAGTTCTTC
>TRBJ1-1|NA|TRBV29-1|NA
CSVQRGRRAEAFF
TGCAGCGTTCAGAGGGGCCGGAGGGCAGAAGCTTTCTTT
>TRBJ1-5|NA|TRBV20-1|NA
CSARRGNQPQHF
TGCAGTGCTAGGCGTGGAAATCAGCCCCAGCATTTT
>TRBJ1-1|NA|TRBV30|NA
CAWKGGGTEAFF
TGTGCCTGGAAAGGGGGTGGGACTGAAGCTTTCTTT
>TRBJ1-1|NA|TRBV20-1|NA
CSAYKPGLGTEAFF
TGCAGTGCCTACAAACCTGGACTGGGCACTGAAGCTTTCTTT
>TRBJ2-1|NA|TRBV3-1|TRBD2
CASSQEGALAGSRFF
TGTGCCAGCAGCCAAGAGGGGGCACTAGCGGGGAGTAGGTTCTTC
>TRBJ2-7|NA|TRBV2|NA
CASSEVLAGEQYF
TGTGCCAGCAGTGAAGTTCTAGCCGGCGAGCAGTACTTC
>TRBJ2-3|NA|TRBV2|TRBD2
CASGLAEATDTQYF
TGTGCCAGCGGGCTAGCGGAGGCCACAGATACGCAGTATTTT
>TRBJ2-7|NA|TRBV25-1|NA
CASRGGGSYEQYF
TGTGCCAGCCGGGGAGGGGGCTCCTACGAGCAGTACTTC
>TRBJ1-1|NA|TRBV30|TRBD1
CAWSEGAGLTEAFF
TGTGCCTGGAGTGAGGGGGCAGGACTCACTGAAGCTTTCTTT
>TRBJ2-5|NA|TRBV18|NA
CASSPGLRGRVQETQYF
TGTGCCAGCTCACCGGGATTAAGGGGCCGAGTCCAAGAGACCCAGTACTTC
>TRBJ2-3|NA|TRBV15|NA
CATSRDRGDTQYF
TGTGCCACCAGCAGAGATCGCGGGGATACGCAGTATTTT
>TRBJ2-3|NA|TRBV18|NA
CASSREPGTDTQYF
TGTGCCAGCTCGCGGGAACCGGGAACAGATACGCAGTATTTT
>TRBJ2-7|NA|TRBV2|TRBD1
CASDQDRASYEQYF
TGTGCCTCGGACCAGGACAGGGCCTCCTACGAGCAGTACTTC
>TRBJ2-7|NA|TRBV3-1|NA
CADSDEQYF
TGTGCGGATAGCGACGAGCAGTACTTC
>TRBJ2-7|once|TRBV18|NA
CASSPKWQGSYEQYF
TGTGCCAGCTCACCAAAGTGGCAGGGATCCTACGAGCAGTACTTC
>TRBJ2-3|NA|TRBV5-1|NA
CASRAPSDTQYF
TGCGCCAGCAGAGCACCCTCAGATACGCAGTATTTT
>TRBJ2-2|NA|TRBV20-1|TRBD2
CSAELAGSNTGELFF
TGCAGTGCGGAATTAGCGGGGTCGAACACCGGGGAGCTGTTTTTT
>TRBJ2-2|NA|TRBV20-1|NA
CSARDSGLSSGGELFF
TGCAGTGCTAGAGATTCCGGACTATCATCCGGAGGGGAGCTGTTTTTT
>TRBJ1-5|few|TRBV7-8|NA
CASRTGNQPQHF
TGTGCCAGCAGGACGGGCAATCAGCCCCAGCATTTT
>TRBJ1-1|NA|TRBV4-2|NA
CASSQEGFSTEAFF
TGTGCCAGCAGCCAAGAGGGATTTAGCACTGAAGCTTTCTTT
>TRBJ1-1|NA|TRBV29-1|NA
CSGWHGANTEAFF
TGCAGCGGATGGCACGGGGCGAACACTGAAGCTTTCTTT
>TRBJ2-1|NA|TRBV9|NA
CASSVDSGNYNEQFF
TGTGCCAGCAGCGTAGATAGCGGAAACTACAATGAGCAGTTCTTC
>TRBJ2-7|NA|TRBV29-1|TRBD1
CSVTGQGSSYEQYF
TGCAGCGTAACCGGACAGGGGAGCTCCTACGAGCAGTACTTC
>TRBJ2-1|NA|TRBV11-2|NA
CASSLGWGGDNEQFF
TGTGCCAGCAGCTTAGGGTGGGGGGGCGACAATGAGCAGTTCTTC
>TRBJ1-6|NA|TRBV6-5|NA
CASRPLGGSLHF
TGTGCCAGCAGGCCCTTGGGGGGATCCCTCCACTTT
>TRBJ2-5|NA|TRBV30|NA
CAWSVTGIETQYF
TGTGCCTGGAGTGTAACAGGGATAGAGACCCAGTACTTC
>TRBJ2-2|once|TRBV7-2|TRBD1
CASNPGQGAGGELFF
TGTGCCAGCAACCCGGGACAGGGGGCCGGCGGGGAGCTGTTTTTT
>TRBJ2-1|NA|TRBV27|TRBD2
CASSFPSGGGRYNEQFF
TGTGCCAGCAGTTTCCCCAGCGGGGGGGGCCGTTACAATGAGCAGTTCTTC
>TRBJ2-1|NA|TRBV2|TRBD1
CASRPGTGAYNEQFF
TGTGCCAGCAGGCCTGGGACAGGGGCCTACAATGAGCAGTTCTTC
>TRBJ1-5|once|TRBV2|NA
CASSGAGPSNQPQHF
TGTGCCAGCAGTGGGGCAGGGCCTAGCAATCAGCCCCAGCATTTT
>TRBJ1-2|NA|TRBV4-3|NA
CASSQVGVEGYTF
TGCGCCAGCAGCCAAGTTGGGGTGGAGGGCTACACCTTC
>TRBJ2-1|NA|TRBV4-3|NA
CASSREAGHLYNEQFF
TGCGCCAGCAGCCGGGAAGCGGGACACCTATACAATGAGCAGTTCTTC
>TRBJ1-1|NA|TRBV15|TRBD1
CATSTRDSEAFF
TGTGCCACCAGCACACGGGACAGTGAAGCTTTCTTT
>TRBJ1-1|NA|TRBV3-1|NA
CASSLGQIAEAFF
TGTGCCAGCAGCCTCGGACAGATCGCTGAAGCTTTCTTT
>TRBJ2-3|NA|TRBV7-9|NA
CASSLEVKGLRQYF
TGTGCCAGCAGCTTAGAAGTGAAGGGACTTCGGCAGTATTTT
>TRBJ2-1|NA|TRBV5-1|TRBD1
CASSPRTGGFDEQFF
TGCGCCAGCAGCCCGAGGACAGGGGGCTTCGATGAGCAGTTCTTC
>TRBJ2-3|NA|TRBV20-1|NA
CSASGSGSTSTDTQYF
TGCAGTGCCTCGGGTAGCGGCTCCACTAGCACAGATACGCAGTATTTT
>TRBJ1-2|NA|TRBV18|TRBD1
CASSATGSQYGYTF
TGTGCCAGCTCAGCGACAGGGTCCCAGTATGGCTACACCTTC